This T cell receptor beta chain was found in a study of cytomegalovirus exposure and HLA in healthy donors. CDR1 is MDHEN and CDR2 is SYDVKM in the germline V gene. The CDR3 covers 20 residues. Germline trimming cut 6 bases from V and 8 bases from J; bases unmatched to any gene: 22. This clone was picked up a small number of times. Its specificity is unknown. 13 Jbeta primers and 60 Vbeta primers were used for the PCR. Clones were read by immunoSEQ multiplex PCR, and TCRdb kept only the in-frame ones, dropping some. The sample consists of about 140,000 clones, around 63% of them appearing once. Whole-study findings and limits: For most TCR beta V segments, an earlier analysis put the productive rate at about 90% or about 30% of the time.

The rearrangement uses TRBV28 and TRBJ2-1, with TRBD2 identical over 13 bases. This receptor was obtained from a human donor in good health. The specimen was PBMCs. CDR3 residues: CASRPPTGETSGRAMDEQFF. The CDR3 bases are TGTGCCAGCAGACCACCGACAGGGGAAACTAGCGGGAGGGCTATGGATGAGCAGTTCTTC.